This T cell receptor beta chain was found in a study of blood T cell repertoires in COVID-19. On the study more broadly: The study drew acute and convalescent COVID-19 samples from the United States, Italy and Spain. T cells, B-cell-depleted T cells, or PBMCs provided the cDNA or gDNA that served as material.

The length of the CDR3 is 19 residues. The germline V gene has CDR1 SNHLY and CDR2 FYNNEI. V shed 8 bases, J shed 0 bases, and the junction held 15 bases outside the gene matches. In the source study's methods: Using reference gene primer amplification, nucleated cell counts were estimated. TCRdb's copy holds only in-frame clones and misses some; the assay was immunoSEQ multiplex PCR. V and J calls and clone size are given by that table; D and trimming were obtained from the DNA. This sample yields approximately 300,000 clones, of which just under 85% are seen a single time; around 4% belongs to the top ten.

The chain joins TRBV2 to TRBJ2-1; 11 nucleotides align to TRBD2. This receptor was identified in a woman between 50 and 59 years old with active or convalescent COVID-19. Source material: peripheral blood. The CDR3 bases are TGTGCCAGCCTAGGACGGGGACTAGCGGTAATCGGCTCCTACAATGAGCAGTTCTTC. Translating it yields CASLGRGLAVIGSYNEQFF.